The rows below give T cell receptor beta chains drawn from one sample of a study of cytomegalovirus exposure and HLA in healthy donors. Clones were read by immunoSEQ multiplex PCR, and TCRdb kept only the in-frame ones, dropping some. The sample lists 95,000 to 150,000 clones; about four fifths were seen once. The sample comprised PBMCs. All receptors come from a woman in her forties or fifties in good health and CMV-seropositive. Both conserved end residues are part of each CDR3. A D gene is named only where the DNA matches it firmly. Expanded clones are given a class, and other clones once, few, many or no size at all.

>TRBJ1-2|TRBV29-1|-|-
CSVEPQGNYGYTF
TGCAGCGTTGAGCCTCAGGGGAACTATGGCTACACCTTC
>TRBJ1-6|TRBV6-1|-|few
CDSGEQNSPLHF
TGTGACTCAGGGGAGCAAAATTCACCCCTCCACTTT
>TRBJ2-1|TRBV2|TRBD2|-
CASSGNMWLAGGNEQFF
TGTGCCAGCAGTGGAAATATGTGGTTAGCGGGAGGTAATGAGCAGTTCTTC
>TRBJ1-1|TRBV30|-|-
CAWSPGVEAFF
TGTGCCTGGAGCCCAGGGGTTGAAGCTTTCTTT
>TRBJ2-5|TRBV4-3|-|once
CASSQGPGEGTQYF
TGCGCCAGCAGCCAAGGGCCAGGGGAGGGGACCCAGTACTTC
>TRBJ2-5|TRBV7-9|TRBD2|few
CASSPLAGGGETQYF
TGTGCCAGCAGCCCCTTGGCGGGGGGGGGAGAGACCCAGTACTTC
>TRBJ2-3|TRBV6-4|TRBD2|-
CASSALAGGTQYF
TGTGCCAGCAGTGCCCTAGCGGGAGGGACGCAGTATTTT
>TRBJ2-7|TRBV7-2|TRBD2|few
CASSLGVSSGTGSYEQYF
TGTGCCAGCAGCTTAGGGGTCTCAAGCGGGACGGGCTCCTACGAGCAGTACTTC
>TRBJ2-3|TRBV4-2|TRBD2|once
CASSQSAGGPTDTQYF
TGTGCCAGCAGCCAATCCGCGGGAGGGCCAACAGATACGCAGTATTTT
>TRBJ1-2|TRBV6-5|TRBD1|-
CASSYWGQGNYGYTF
TGTGCCAGCAGTTACTGGGGACAGGGGAACTATGGCTACACCTTC
>TRBJ2-1|TRBV15|-|few
CATSRDAEREQFF
TGTGCCACCAGCAGAGATGCGGAGAGGGAGCAGTTCTTC
>TRBJ2-1|TRBV7-3|-|-
CASSTSGSKHNEQFF
TGTGCCAGCAGCACCTCCGGGAGTAAACACAATGAGCAGTTCTTC
>TRBJ2-2|TRBV11-3|-|-
CASEPQGGTGELFF
TGTGCCAGCGAACCCCAGGGGGGCACCGGGGAGCTGTTTTTT
>TRBJ2-3|TRBV5-1|TRBD1|once
CASSSGTGGTDTQYF
TGCGCCAGCAGCTCCGGGACAGGGGGCACAGATACGCAGTATTTT
>TRBJ2-1|TRBV20-1|-|-
CRAGENEQFF
TGCAGGGCCGGGGAGAATGAGCAGTTCTTC
>TRBJ2-5|TRBV10-3|TRBD1|few
CAISASTGARETQYF
TGTGCCATCAGTGCCTCCACAGGGGCTAGAGAGACCCAGTACTTC
>TRBJ2-5|TRBV13|TRBD2|-
CASCPSRAGGETQYF
TGTGCCAGCTGCCCCTCTCGGGCGGGGGGAGAGACCCAGTACTTC
>TRBJ1-2|TRBV19|-|-
CASSMGGGLTNYGYTF
TGTGCCAGTAGTATGGGAGGGGGTTTAACAAACTATGGCTACACCTTC
>TRBJ1-5|TRBV19|-|few
CASSSGQFSNQPQHF
TGTGCCAGTAGTTCCGGACAGTTTAGCAATCAGCCCCAGCATTTT
>TRBJ1-4|TRBV19|-|-
CASSFQHSNEKLFF
TGTGCCAGTAGTTTCCAGCACAGCAATGAAAAACTGTTTTTT